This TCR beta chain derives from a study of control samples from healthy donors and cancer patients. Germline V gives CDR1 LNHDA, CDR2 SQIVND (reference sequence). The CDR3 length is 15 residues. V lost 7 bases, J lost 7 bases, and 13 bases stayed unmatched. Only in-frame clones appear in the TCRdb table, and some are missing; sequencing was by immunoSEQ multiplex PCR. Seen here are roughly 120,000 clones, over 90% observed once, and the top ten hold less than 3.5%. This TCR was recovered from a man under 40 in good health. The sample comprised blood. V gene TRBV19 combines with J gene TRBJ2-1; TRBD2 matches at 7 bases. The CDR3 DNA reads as TGTGCCAGTAATTATCGGGGGGATACATCAAATGAGCAGTTCTTC. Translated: CASNYRGDTSNEQFF.